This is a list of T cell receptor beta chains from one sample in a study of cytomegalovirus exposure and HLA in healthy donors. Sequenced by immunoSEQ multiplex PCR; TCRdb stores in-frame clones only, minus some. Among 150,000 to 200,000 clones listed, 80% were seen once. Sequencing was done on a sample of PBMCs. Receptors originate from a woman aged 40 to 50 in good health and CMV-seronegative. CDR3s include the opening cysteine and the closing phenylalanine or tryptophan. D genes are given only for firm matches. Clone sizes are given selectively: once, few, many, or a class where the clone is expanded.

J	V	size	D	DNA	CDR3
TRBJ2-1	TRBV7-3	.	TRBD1	TGTGCCAGCAGTTCCGACAGGGGGAACTACAATGAGCAGTTCTTC	CASSSDRGNYNEQFF
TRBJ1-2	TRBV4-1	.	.	TGCGCCAGCAGCCAGGAAGGGCATACGGGGGGTTGCTACACCTTC	CASSQEGHTGGCYTF
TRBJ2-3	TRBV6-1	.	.	TGTGCCAGCAGTGAATCTTGGGACATAAGCACAGATACGCAGTATTTT	CASSESWDISTDTQYF
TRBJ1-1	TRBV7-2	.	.	TGTGCCAGCCGCCCGGTGAACACTGAAGCTTTCTTT	CASRPVNTEAFF
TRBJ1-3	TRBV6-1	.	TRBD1	TGTGCCAGCAGCGCGGACAGGCGGAACACCATATATTTT	CASSADRRNTIYF
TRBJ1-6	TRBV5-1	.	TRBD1	TGCGCCAGCAGCTTGGGTCAGGGGGCAACTTCACCCCTCCACTTT	CASSLGQGATSPLHF
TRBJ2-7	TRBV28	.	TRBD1	TGTGCCAGCAGGTCCGGGACAGCCTACGAGCAGTACTTC	CASRSGTAYEQYF
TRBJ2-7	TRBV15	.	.	TGTGCCACCAGCAGAGGGGGAGCGTCCTTGAGCGAGCAGTACTTC	CATSRGGASLSEQYF
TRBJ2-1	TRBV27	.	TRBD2	TGTGCCAGCAGTTTGGGCGGGAGGGGAAATGAGCAGTTCTTC	CASSLGGRGNEQFF
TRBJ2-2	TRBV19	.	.	TGTGCCAGTAGTATCGGGAGGAACACCGGGGAGCTGTTTTTT	CASSIGRNTGELFF
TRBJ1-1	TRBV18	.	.	TGTGCCAGCTCCGCAGGGGTCACTGAAGCTTTCTTT	CASSAGVTEAFF
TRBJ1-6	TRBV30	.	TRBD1	TGTGCCTGGAGCCAGGGGGCTTCACCCCTCCACTTT	CAWSQGASPLHF
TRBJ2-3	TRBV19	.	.	TGTGCCAGTAGTGCTTCCAGGGATACGCAGTATTTT	CASSASRDTQYF
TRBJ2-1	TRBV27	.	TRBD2	TGTGCCAGCAGTTTAGTAGGCCCAGCGGGAAGTGAGCAGTTCTTC	CASSLVGPAGSEQFF
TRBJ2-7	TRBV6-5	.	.	TGTGCCAGCAGGGAACCACAGCAACCCTACGAGCAGTACTTC	CASREPQQPYEQYF
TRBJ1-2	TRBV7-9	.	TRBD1	TGTGCCAGCAGCTCGACAGGGGGCTTAAGGGGCTACACCTTC	CASSSTGGLRGYTF
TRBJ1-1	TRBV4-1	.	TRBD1	TGCGCCAGCAGCCAAGGACAGGGGCGTCACACTGAAGCTTTCTTT	CASSQGQGRHTEAFF
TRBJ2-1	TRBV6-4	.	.	TGTGCCAGCAGCCTCAGCGGAACCTCCTACAATGAGCAGTTCTTC	CASSLSGTSYNEQFF
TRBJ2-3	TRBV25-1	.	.	TGTGCCAGCAGTGAAAGGGGGGGCCAGTTAGGTGCAGATACGCAGTATTTT	CASSERGGQLGADTQYF
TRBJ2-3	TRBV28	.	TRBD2	TGTGCCAGCAGAAAAGGGACTAGGGGGGGAGATACGCAGTATTTT	CASRKGTRGGDTQYF
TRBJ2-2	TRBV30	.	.	TGTGCCTGGAGGGCAGGAAACACCGGGGAGCTGTTTTTT	CAWRAGNTGELFF
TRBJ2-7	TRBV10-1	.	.	TGCGCCAGCAGTCCGGACAGCTACGAGCAGTACTTC	CASSPDSYEQYF
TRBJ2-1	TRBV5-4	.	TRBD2	TGTGCCAGCAGCTTGGGCGGGGGGGATCTATACAATGAGCAGTTCTTC	CASSLGGGDLYNEQFF
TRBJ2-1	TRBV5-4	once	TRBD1	TGTGCCAGCAGCCGCGGTTCCGGGACAGGGCGCAATGAGCAGTTCTTC	CASSRGSGTGRNEQFF
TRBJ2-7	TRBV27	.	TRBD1	TGTGCCAGCAGACGACAGGGGCCGAGCTCCTACGAGCAGTACTTC	CASRRQGPSSYEQYF
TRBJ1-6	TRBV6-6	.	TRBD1	TGTGCCAGCAGCCCTAATCCGGGACAGTCGAATTCACCCCTCCACTTT	CASSPNPGQSNSPLHF
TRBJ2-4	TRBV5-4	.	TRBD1	TGTGCCAGCAGCCCGGGGGGGACAGGGGACATTCAGTACTTC	CASSPGGTGDIQYF
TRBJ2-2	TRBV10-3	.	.	TGTGCCATCAACCAAAGGGGCACCGGGGAGCTGTTTTTT	CAINQRGTGELFF
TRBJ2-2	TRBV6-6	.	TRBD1	TGTGCCAGCGGGACAGGGGCGGGGAGCGGGGAGCTGTTTTTT	CASGTGAGSGELFF
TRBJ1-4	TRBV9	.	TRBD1	TGTGCCAGCAGCATTAGCGACAGGGGGCGCGGGAATGAAAAACTGTTTTTT	CASSISDRGRGNEKLFF
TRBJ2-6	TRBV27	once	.	TGTGCCAGCACCTCAAACACTGGGGCCAACGTCCTGACTTTC	CASTSNTGANVLTF
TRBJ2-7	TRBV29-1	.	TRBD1	TGCAGCGTTGGACACGGGACAGGGGGCGAGCAGTACTTC	CSVGHGTGGEQYF
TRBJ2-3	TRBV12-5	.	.	TGTGCTAGTGGTTCCCGTTATAGCACAGATACGCAGTATTTT	CASGSRYSTDTQYF
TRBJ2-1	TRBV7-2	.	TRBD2	TGTGCCAGCAGCCGGTCTAGCGGGGGTTTTGAGCAGTTCTTC	CASSRSSGGFEQFF
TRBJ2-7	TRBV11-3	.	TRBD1	TGTGCCAGCAGCAAAGGGGGCCTCGACGAGCAGTACTTC	CASSKGGLDEQYF
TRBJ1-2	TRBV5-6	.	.	TGTGCCAGCAGCCCTGGACAGTATGGCTACACCTTC	CASSPGQYGYTF
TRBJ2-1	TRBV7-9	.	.	TGTGCCAGCAGCCCGACTTTTAGCGGACTCAATGAGCAGTTCTTC	CASSPTFSGLNEQFF
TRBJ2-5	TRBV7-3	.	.	TGTGCCAGCAGCTTATCCCTACAAGAGACCCAGTACTTC	CASSLSLQETQYF
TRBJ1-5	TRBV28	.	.	TGTGCCAGCAGTGCTACCTCAGGGTTCCAGCCCCAGCATTTT	CASSATSGFQPQHF
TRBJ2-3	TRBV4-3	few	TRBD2	TGCGCCAGCAGCCCGACTAGCGGGGGAGCTCGGGATACGCAGTATTTT	CASSPTSGGARDTQYF
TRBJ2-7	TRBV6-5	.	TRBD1	TGTGCCAGCAGTAGGGACAGGGTGGACGAGCAGTACTTC	CASSRDRVDEQYF
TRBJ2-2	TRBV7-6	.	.	TGTGCCAGCAGCTCCACGGACACCCTGAGGCCCGGGGAGCTGTTTTTT	CASSSTDTLRPGELFF
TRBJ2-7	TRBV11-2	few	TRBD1	TGTGCCAGCAGCCTTGACAGGGACGAGCAGTACTTC	CASSLDRDEQYF
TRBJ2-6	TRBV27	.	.	TGTGCCAGCAGCCCCGACAAACCCTCTGGGGCCAACGGCCTGACTTTC	CASSPDKPSGANGLTF
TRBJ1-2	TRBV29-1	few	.	TGCAGCGTTCAAACCGGGGGTGGCTACACCTTC	CSVQTGGGYTF
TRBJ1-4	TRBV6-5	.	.	TGTGCCAGCAGTTCCTCGGGGCAAAGGGTTAATGAAAAACTGTTTTTT	CASSSSGQRVNEKLFF
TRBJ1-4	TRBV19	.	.	TGTGCCAGTAGTATAGATCGTAGTGAAAAACTGTTTTTT	CASSIDRSEKLFF
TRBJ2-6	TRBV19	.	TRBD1	TGTGCCAGTAACGGGGGGACAGGGGCCTCTGGGGCCAACGTCCTGACTTTC	CASNGGTGASGANVLTF
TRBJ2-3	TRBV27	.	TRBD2	TGTGCCAGCAGTCCGGTACTAGCGGGGGGGCCAACAGATACGCAGTATTTT	CASSPVLAGGPTDTQYF
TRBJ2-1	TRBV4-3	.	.	TGCGCCAGCAGCCAAGATAGTAGGCTAAGCGCTGAGCAGTTCTTC	CASSQDSRLSAEQFF
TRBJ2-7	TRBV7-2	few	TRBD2	TGTGCCAGCAGCTTAGGGGCGGGAGGCTACGAGCAGTACTTC	CASSLGAGGYEQYF
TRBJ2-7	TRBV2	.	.	TGTGCCAGCATTCAGGGGTCGTACGAGCAGTACTTC	CASIQGSYEQYF
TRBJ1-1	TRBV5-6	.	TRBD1	TGTGCCAGCAGGGATAGGACAGGGGTCATCACTGAAGCTTTCTTT	CASRDRTGVITEAFF
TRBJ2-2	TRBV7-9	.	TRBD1	TGTGCCAGCAGCTTAGACGGACAGGGATATACCGGGGAGCTGTTTTTT	CASSLDGQGYTGELFF
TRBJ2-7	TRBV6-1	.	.	TGTGCCAGCAGTGCCCGGGACAAATACTACGAGCAGTACTTC	CASSARDKYYEQYF
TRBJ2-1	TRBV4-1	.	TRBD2	TGCGCCAGCAGCCCGGCTAGCGGGGGGGCCGGGAAGCAGTTCTTC	CASSPASGGAGKQFF
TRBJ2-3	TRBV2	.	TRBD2	TGTGCCAGCAAGGGCGGGAGGGCCAGGGATACGCAGTATTTT	CASKGGRARDTQYF
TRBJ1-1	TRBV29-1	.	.	TGCAGCGTCCGAAGACCCCAGGGCATTGAAGCTTTCTTT	CSVRRPQGIEAFF
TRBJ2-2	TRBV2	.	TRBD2	TGTGCCACTCAAGCGGGAGGGCCCATCGGGGAGCTGTTTTTT	CATQAGGPIGELFF
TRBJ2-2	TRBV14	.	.	TGTGCCAGCAGCCAAGATTTCTGGAGTCAACGGGCCGGGGAGCTGTTTTTT	CASSQDFWSQRAGELFF